Shown below are 14 T cell receptor beta chains from a single sample sequenced in a study of blood T cell repertoires in COVID-19. TCRdb's table, derived via immunoSEQ multiplex PCR, lists solely in-frame clones and lacks some. The table records about 340,000 clones, around 80% of them present only once. Specimen: peripheral blood. All receptors derive from a man aged 25 to 40 with active or convalescent COVID-19.

The gene calls are TRBV5-1 and TRBJ2-7; possibly TRBD1 for D (5 bases). The CDR3 sequence is 15 residues long. The ends were cut back, 7 bases at V and 6 bases at J, with 23 bases in the middle. Germline CDR1 reads SGHRS; CDR2 reads YFSETQ. Written as DNA, the CDR3 is TGCGCCAGCTTTTCCGGCCGGCCAGGGTCTGGCGAGCAGTACTTC. It codes for CASFSGRPGSGEQYF.

The chain has TRBV19 and TRBJ2-7; TRBD1 matches 8 bases. CDR1 and CDR2 from the germline V gene are LNHDA and SQIVND (reference sequence). V trimming: 4 bases; J trimming: 5 bases; junction bases outside the gene matches: 13. This CDR3 spans 16 amino acids. CDR3 region: CASSTRRTGSTHEQYF. CDR3 DNA: TGTGCCAGTAGTACCCGAAGGACAGGGTCCACCCACGAGCAGTACTTC.

In nucleotides, the CDR3 is TGTGCCAGTAGTATGACGGTCGGGGATACCTACGAGCAGTACTTC. It translates to CASSMTVGDTYEQYF. The chain uses TRBV19 and TRBJ2-7, with D maybe TRBD2 (5 bases). Trimming shortened V by 3 bases and J by 2 bases, and 14 bases separated the two germline ends. The germline V gene encodes CDR1 LNHDA and CDR2 SQIVND (reference sequence). The CDR3 has 15 amino acids. Drawing the rest from reference TRBV19 and TRBJ2-7, the complete variable domain is DGGITQSPKYLFRKEGQNVTLSCEQNLNHDAMYWYRQDPGQGLRLIYYSQIVNDFQKGDIAEGYSVSREKKESFPLTVTSAQKNPTAFYLCASSMTVGDTYEQYFGPGTRLTVT.

V and J are TRBV6-2 or TRBV6-3 and TRBJ1-1; no clear D. Trimming cost V 0 bases and J 1 base, with 15 bases left between them. This CDR3 contains 17 residues. Germline CDR1 is MNHEY and CDR2 is SVGEGT. The CDR3 loop reads CASSYSIDSPKNTEAFF. The DNA of the CDR3 is TGTGCCAGCAGTTACTCGATAGATAGCCCAAAGAACACTGAAGCTTTCTTT.

CDR3: CASSYSRFGYGYTF. CDR3 nucleotide sequence: TGTGCCAGCAGTTACTCGAGGTTCGGGTATGGCTACACCTTC. The chain has TRBV6-5 and TRBJ1-2; D is uncertain. Germline assignment: CDR1 MNHEY and CDR2 SVGAGI. CDR3 length equals 14 residues. V dropped 0 bases and J dropped 5 bases, with 10 bases sitting between them.

V and J are TRBV19 and TRBJ1-2; perhaps TRBD1 as D (5 bases). V was shortened by 8 bases and J by 2 bases, with 15 bases between the two germline ends. CDR3 size: 14 residues. Germline assignment: CDR1 LNHDA and CDR2 SQIVND (reference sequence). As DNA, the CDR3 is TGTGCCAGTTGGGGGGTGACAGAAAACTATGGCTACACCTTC. Translation: CASWGVTENYGYTF.

The rearrangement joins TRBV5-4 to TRBJ1-2, with 12 bases identical to TRBD1. CDR3 length: 15 amino acids. J lost 8 bases, V lost 3 bases, and 8 bases had no gene match. Germline CDR1 reads SGHNT; CDR2 reads YYREEE (reference sequence). The CDR3 here is CASSWPPGTGGGYTF. Written as DNA, the CDR3 is TGTGCCAGCAGCTGGCCTCCCGGGACAGGGGGCGGCTACACCTTC.

This chain connects TRBV25-1 to TRBJ1-2; no firm D call. This CDR3 has 15 residues. Germline loops: CDR1 MGHDK, CDR2 SYGVNS. V was shortened by 2 bases and J by 3 bases, with 13 bases between the two germline ends. CDR3 sequence: CASSERQPEDYGYTF. CDR3 nucleotides: TGTGCCAGCAGTGAACGGCAGCCGGAGGACTATGGCTACACCTTC.

This clone occurred once. The junction differs from germline at one of its ends, possibly a read error. The V and J genes are TRBV14 and TRBJ1-1; D possibly corresponds to TRBD1 (6 bases). CDR1 is SGHDN, CDR2 FVKESK, per germline. The CDR3 spans 11 residues. The CDR3, as DNA: TGTGCCAGCAACCAACAGGGAGAAGCTTTCTTT. This codes for CASNQQGEAFF. Drawing the rest from reference TRBV14 and TRBJ1-1, the complete variable domain is EAGVTQFPSHSVIEKGQTVTLRCDPISGHDNLYWYRRVMGKEIKFLLHFVKESKQDESGMPNNRFLAERTGGTYSTLKVQPAELEDSGVYFCASNQQGEAFFGQGTRLTVV.

The V gene is TRBV7-2, the J gene TRBJ2-3; TRBD1 matches 8 bases. This CDR3 comprises 16 residues. V was pared by 0 bases and J by 7 bases, with 9 bases of the junction left unmatched. CDR1 SGHTA and CDR2 FQGNSA come from the germline V gene. CDR3 protein: CASSLATGQGSNTQYF. CDR3 sequence (DNA): TGTGCCAGCAGCTTAGCGACAGGACAGGGTTCGAATACGCAGTATTTT.

The J gene is TRBJ2-2, the V gene TRBV28, with 10 bases lining up with TRBD1. In germline, CDR1 is MDHEN, CDR2 SYDVKM. This CDR3 contains 16 residues. After removal of 5 bases from V and 7 bases from J, the junction contained 10 bases not matched to a gene. CDR3 bases: TGTGCCAGCAGTCACCAGGACAGGGGGAGAATCGGGGAGCTGTTTTTT. Encoded protein: CASSHQDRGRIGELFF.

The chain is built from TRBV4-1 and TRBJ2-1; 9 positions match TRBD2. Germline lookup yields CDR1 MGHRA and CDR2 YSYEKL. V shed 1 base, J shed 6 bases, and the junction held 4 bases outside the gene matches. The CDR3 extends over 15 amino acids. CDR3 protein: CASSQGASGANEQFF. CDR3 bases: TGCGCCAGCAGCCAAGGGGCTAGCGGGGCCAATGAGCAGTTCTTC.

The CDR3 loop is CASSQGTANTGELFF. CDR3 DNA: TGTGCCAGCAGCCAGGGGACGGCGAACACCGGGGAGCTGTTTTTT. The chain carries TRBV7-3 and TRBJ2-2; D possibly corresponds to TRBD1 (6 bases). V lost 5 bases and J lost 0, with 10 bases in between. The V gene's germline CDR1 is SGHTA and CDR2 FQGTGA. The CDR3 has 15 amino acids.

This clone was counted between two and nine times. The V call is TRBV18, the J call TRBJ1-1; a possible D gene is TRBD1 (6 bases). Trimming left V 6 bases short and J 0 bases short, with 11 bases between. In germline, CDR1 is KGHSH, CDR2 LQKENI. The CDR3 loop spans 14 amino acids. In DNA form, the CDR3 reads TGTGCCAGCTCCCGGGACAACATGAACACTGAAGCTTTCTTT. Its translation: CASSRDNMNTEAFF.